The 27 T cell receptor beta chains presented below share a single source sample, sequenced in a study of cytomegalovirus exposure and HLA in healthy donors. It was with 60 Vbeta and 13 Jbeta primers that the PCR ran. TCRdb's copy holds only in-frame clones and misses some; the assay was immunoSEQ multiplex PCR. The sample has roughly 77,000 clones, approximately 61% seen once. The sequenced sample consisted of PBMCs. The receptors shown here come from a woman in her fifties or sixties in good health and CMV-seropositive.

This clone was observed a few times. The J gene is TRBJ2-2, the V gene TRBV15, with 13 nucleotides matching TRBD2. V shed 6 bases, J shed 0 bases, and the junction held 4 bases outside the gene matches. The CDR3 sequence is 17 residues long. Germline-derived CDR1 and CDR2 are LNHNV and YYDKDF (reference sequence). CDR3 amino acids: CATRGTSGASNTGELFF. The CDR3 nucleotides are TGTGCCACCAGAGGGACTAGCGGGGCTTCGAACACCGGGGAGCTGTTTTTT.

This clone was seen only a few times. The chain links TRBV6-6 to TRBJ2-7; 10 nucleotides match TRBD1. Germline V lookup: CDR1 MNHNY, CDR2 SVGAGI (reference sequence). Losses at the gene ends were 6 bases for V and 5 bases for J; bases not matched to a gene: 7. The CDR3 length is 14 residues. The CDR3 here is CASSNGQGVNEQYV. CDR3 DNA: TGTGCCAGCAGCAACGGACAGGGGGTCAACGAGCAGTACGTC.

V and J are TRBV5-1 and TRBJ2-1; unclear D gene. Per germline, CDR1 SGHRS and CDR2 YFSETQ. Trimming cost V 0 bases and J 6 bases, with 7 bases left between them. The CDR3 is made up of 13 amino acids. The CDR3 sequence: CASSLVAVNEQFF. CDR3 coding DNA: TGCGCCAGCAGCTTGGTGGCAGTCAATGAGCAGTTCTTC.

J is TRBJ1-2 and V is TRBV2, with TRBD1 matching over 10 bases. The CDR3 is 14 residues long. Germline lookup yields CDR1 SNHLY and CDR2 FYNNEI. J was trimmed by 4 bases and V by 7 bases; bases with no gene match: 6. The CDR3 region is CASKSTGGGYGYTF. CDR3 bases: TGTGCCAGCAAATCGACAGGGGGCGGCTATGGCTACACCTTC.

This clone has just a few counts. The chain employs TRBV6-5 and TRBJ1-2, with a possible D match to TRBD1 (5 bases). V shed 6 bases and J shed 2 bases, with 13 bases lying between them. The CDR3 length is 14 residues. Germline CDR1 reads MNHEY; CDR2 reads SVGAGI. The CDR3 spells CASREGSLNYGYTF. Here the CDR3 DNA reads TGTGCCAGCAGGGAGGGGAGCCTCAACTATGGCTACACCTTC.

This clone was observed a few times. The rearrangement uses TRBV10-3 and TRBJ1-1; a possible D gene is TRBD1 (5 bases). In germline, CDR1 is ENHRY, CDR2 SYGVKD. V lost 6 bases, J lost 1 base, and 12 bases lay in between. CDR3 length: 14 residues. The CDR3 sequence: CAIRTIDRNTEAFF. The CDR3 DNA reads TGTGCCATCAGAACCATCGACAGGAACACTGAAGCTTTCTTT.

This clone occurred a few times. V and J are TRBV6-5 and TRBJ2-7, with 13 bases matching TRBD2. CDR1 and CDR2 from the germline V gene are MNHEY and SVGAGI. The junction had 2 bases not matched to a gene; V was cut back by 6 bases and J by 3 bases. The CDR3 loop spans 14 amino acids. Written as DNA, the CDR3 is TGTGCCAGCAGCGGACTAGCGGGGGACTACGAGCAGTACGTC. This sequence encodes CASSGLAGDYEQYV.

This clone appeared once. J is TRBJ2-1 and V is TRBV30, with D perhaps matching TRBD1 (5 bases). This CDR3 region has 15 residues. Trimming left V 1 base short and J 5 bases short, with 15 bases between. Germline V gene data show CDR1 as GTSNPN and CDR2 as SVGIG (reference sequence). The CDR3 spells CAWSGGHWGHNEQFF. CDR3 nucleotides: TGTGCCTGGAGTGGGGGTCACTGGGGCCACAATGAGCAGTTCTTC.

This clone was picked up one time. The chain carries TRBV14 and TRBJ2-5; D is undetermined. Germline V CDR1 and CDR2: SGHDN, FVKESK. V was pared by 10 bases and J by 4 bases, with 7 bases between. The CDR3 has 10 residues. CDR3 protein: CATRVETQYF. The DNA for the CDR3 is TGTGCCACCCGGGTAGAGACCCAGTACTTC.

The chain combines TRBV5-1 with TRBJ1-3; the D is unclear. V was pared by 0 bases and J by 4 bases, with 14 bases between. CDR3 length: 16 amino acids. CDR1 and CDR2 from the germline V gene are SGHRS and YFSETQ. In nucleotides, the CDR3 is TGCGCCAGCAGCTTGGAGGCTCCCAGAGGGGGAAACACCATATATTTT. Translated, it gives CASSLEAPRGGNTIYF.

V gene TRBV5-1 combines with J gene TRBJ2-7, with 8 nucleotides matching TRBD1. The CDR3 covers 15 residues. After removal of 4 bases from V and 2 bases from J, the junction contained 8 bases not matched to a gene. Germline V CDR1 and CDR2: SGHRS, YFSETQ. Written as DNA, the CDR3 is TGCGCCAGCAGCCGCGGGACAGGCGGAACCTACGAGCAGTACTTC. As protein: CASSRGTGGTYEQYF.

The rearrangement uses TRBV29-1 and TRBJ2-1, with a tentative D call TRBD1 (6 bases). Per the germline V gene, CDR1 is SQVTM and CDR2 is ANQGSEA. The CDR3 has 12 amino acids. Trimming pared 4 bases from V and 6 bases from J, leaving 10 bases between. CDR3 in amino acids: CSVGQDSNEQFF. The CDR3 DNA reads TGCAGCGTTGGACAGGATTCCAATGAGCAGTTCTTC.

The chain's CDR3 is CASSPYTGELFF. The CDR3 nucleotides read TGTGCCAGCAGCCCGTACACCGGGGAGCTGTTTTTT. The gene calls are TRBV7-2 and TRBJ2-2, with no clear D. CDR1 is SGHTA and CDR2 is FQGNSA in the germline V gene. Trimming stripped 5 bases from V and 3 bases from J, with 4 bases between. This CDR3 has 12 amino acids.

The chain uses TRBV5-1 and TRBJ1-3; no definite D call. Germline CDR1 and CDR2: SGHRS and YFSETQ. The CDR3 length is 12 residues. Deletions cut 4 bases from V and 2 bases from J, with 4 bases between. For the CDR3, the DNA is TGCGCCAGCAGCCCCACTGGAAACACCATATATTTT. Its translation is CASSPTGNTIYF.

Here the CDR3 reads CAGPHSGTGGNQPQHF. In DNA, the CDR3 is TGTGCCGGACCCCACTCCGGGACAGGGGGCAATCAGCCCCAGCATTTT. The chain combines TRBV7-3 with TRBJ1-5, with TRBD1 matching over 10 bases. Germline-derived CDR1 and CDR2 are SGHTA and FQGTGA. Germline trimming cut 11 bases from V and 2 bases from J; bases unmatched to any gene: 12. The CDR3 is 16 amino acids.

A few counts support this clone. This chain links TRBV7-8 with TRBJ2-7; 8 positions match TRBD1. The CDR3 runs to 14 residues. Trimming cost V 1 base and J 2 bases; bases outside gene matches: 1. Germline V gene data show CDR1 as SGHVS and CDR2 as FQNEAQ. The chain's CDR3 is CASSLGTGTYEQYV. The CDR3 nucleotides are TGTGCCAGCAGCTTAGGGACAGGGACCTACGAGCAGTACGTC.

The chain combines TRBV10-2 with TRBJ2-5; D ambiguous. Germline V lookup: CDR1 WSHSY, CDR2 SAAADI. The CDR3 length is 12 residues. V lost 3 bases to trimming and J lost 4 bases, with 6 bases between them. This chain's CDR3 is CASSEYGETQYF. The CDR3 DNA reads TGCGCCAGCAGTGAATACGGAGAGACCCAGTACTTC.

The chain recombines TRBV9 with TRBJ2-7; D unresolved. The V end lost 0 bases, the J end lost 0 bases, and 7 bases lay between the germline ends. Germline CDR1 is SGDLS and CDR2 is YYNGEE. The CDR3 is 14 amino acids. CDR3 protein: CASSVGADSYEQYF. In DNA form, the CDR3 reads TGTGCCAGCAGCGTAGGGGCAGACTCCTACGAGCAGTACTTC. The full variable domain, its missing parts supplied by reference TRBV9 and TRBJ2-7, is DSGVTQTPKHLITATGQRVTLRCSPRSGDLSVYWYQQSLDQGLQFLIQYYNGEERAKGNILERFSAQQFPDLHSELNLSSLELGDSALYFCASSVGADSYEQYFGPGTRLTVT.

The genes are TRBV9 and TRBJ2-7; perhaps TRBD1 as D (5 bases). This CDR3 spans 13 amino acids. Deletions cut 3 bases from V and 3 bases from J, with 10 bases between. CDR1 is SGDLS and CDR2 is YYNGEE in the germline V gene. CDR3 nucleotide sequence: TGTGCCAGCAGCGGCGACAGTTACTACGAGCAGTACTTC. Translation gives CASSGDSYYEQYF.

In its sample, this clone was seen a few times. The rearrangement links TRBV2 to TRBJ1-2; D unclear. The V gene's germline CDR1 is SNHLY and CDR2 FYNNEI. V was pared by 6 bases and J by 1 base, with 9 bases between. This CDR3 is built from 13 residues. DNA of the CDR3: TGTGCCAGCAGGGGCAGCAATAACTATGGCTACACCTTC. Encoded protein: CASRGSNNYGYTF.

The rearrangement links TRBV5-1 to TRBJ2-3, with D possibly matching TRBD1 (8 bases). CDR1 and CDR2 from the germline V gene are SGHRS and YFSETQ. Trimming left V 3 bases short and J 7 bases short, with 15 bases between. The CDR3 has 14 amino acids. CDR3 nucleotide sequence: TGCGCCAGCAGCTACGGACAGGGAGGGTATACGCAGTATTTT. This codes for CASSYGQGGYTQYF.

The genes are TRBV27 and TRBJ2-3, with TRBD2 matching 7 bases. Germline V lookup: CDR1 MNHEY, CDR2 SMNVEV (reference sequence). V shed 0 bases, J shed 1 base, and the junction held 1 base outside the gene matches. The CDR3 consists of 15 residues. The CDR3 protein is CASSLSAGGTDTQYF. CDR3 in DNA: TGTGCCAGCAGTTTATCCGCGGGGGGCACAGATACGCAGTATTTT.

The chain employs TRBV4-1 and TRBJ1-2, with 7 bases identical to TRBD1. Germline CDR1 reads MGHRA; CDR2 reads YSYEKL. The CDR3 contains 16 residues. Unmatched junction bases numbered 11, after V lost 3 bases and J lost 4 bases. CDR3 protein: CASSQVTGANPYGYTF. CDR3 DNA: TGCGCCAGCAGCCAGGTAACAGGGGCCAATCCCTATGGCTACACCTTC.

CDR3 sequence: CASRPKSRGRIEAFF. The CDR3 DNA reads as TGTGCCAGCAGGCCTAAAAGCAGGGGGCGGATTGAAGCTTTCTTT. This sequence joins TRBV4-2 and TRBJ1-1; 8 positions match TRBD1. CDR1 LGHNA and CDR2 YNFKEQ come from the germline V gene. The CDR3 length is 15 residues. The trim removed 6 bases at V and 7 bases at J, leaving 13 bases unmatched.

V usage is TRBV19 and J usage is TRBJ2-1, with TRBD2 as a possible D gene (6 bases). Germline values: CDR1 LNHDA, CDR2 SQIVND (reference sequence). V lost 3 bases, J lost 5 bases, and 14 bases lay in between. The CDR3 covers 15 residues. DNA for the CDR3: TGTGCCAGTAGTATTCGCGCGGGGAGCCACAATGAGCAGTTCTTC. This codes for CASSIRAGSHNEQFF.

V is TRBV6-5 and J is TRBJ1-1; no reliable D call. This CDR3 has 13 residues. Germline-derived CDR1 and CDR2 are MNHEY and SVGAGI. V shed 6 bases and J shed 4 bases, with 12 bases lying between them. DNA for the CDR3: TGTGCCAGCAGAGAGTGGGAGGGCACTGAAGCTTTCTTT. Translation: CASREWEGTEAFF.

This rearrangement joins TRBV19 to TRBJ1-5; tentatively, D is TRBD1 (6 bases). This CDR3 region has 13 residues. Germline V gene lookup returns CDR1 LNHDA and CDR2 SQIVND (reference sequence). Trimming took 5 bases from V and 4 from J, leaving 9 bases between them. The CDR3 loop is CASSRDINQPQHF. CDR3 nucleotide sequence: TGTGCCAGTAGTCGGGACATTAATCAGCCCCAGCATTTT.